This T cell receptor (beta chain) comes out of a study of T-cell memory formation after mild COVID-19. Comment on this clonotype: Antigen unknown.

This CDR3 is built from 17 residues. Unmatched junction bases numbered 12, after V lost 2 bases and J lost 5 bases. Germline V gene data show CDR1 as ENHRY and CDR2 as SYGVKD. General study results and limits: Contracting CD4+ clones were located mainly in CM and EM, and CD8+ clones in EMRA.

TCRdb processed the 5' RACE reads anew with MiXCR; each CDR3 protein has one entry. The profile shows approximately 390,000 distinct CDR3 sequences, approximately 15% of them singletons. What was sequenced was PBMCs or a T cell subset sorted from them (not recorded which). V usage is TRBV10-3 and J usage is TRBJ2-1; TRBD2 aligns across 7 bases. The clonotype was recovered from a man younger than 35 who had mild COVID-19 (a few samples of this study predate the infection). Cell type and time point are not known. Here the CDR3 DNA reads TGTGCCATCAGTGAGCCACCTGTGGGAGGGAGAGACAATGAGCAGTTCTTC. This codes for CAISEPPVGGRDNEQFF.